This T cell receptor (beta chain) was obtained from a study of T cell repertoires in cytomegalovirus infection. Overall study: Both CMV infection and a matching HLA type were indicated by public TCR beta signatures.

TCRdb redid the calling of the reads with MiXCR, one entry per CDR3 protein. The sample lists approximately 500,000 distinct CDR3 sequences; 11% were seen once. Study-level findings and limits: Ex vivo, HLA-C-restricted CMV-specific TCR beta clonotypes prevailed over the rest of the response. Identification of carriers of CMV plus the relevant HLA was achieved through cumulative public TCR beta family frequency.

Trimming took off 1 base at V and 0 bases at J, with 9 bases between the two ends. The CDR3 totals 15 residues. Germline V lookup: CDR1 LGHDT, CDR2 YNNKEL (reference sequence). This clonotype has a handful of counts. Antigen: not known. This receptor was taken from a human donor in good health (CMV status not recorded). Some clones in this sample may be carry-over from other donors' samples. The gene calls are TRBV3-1 and TRBJ1-1, with a tentative D call TRBD1 (6 bases). Sequencing used PBMCs. The CDR3 DNA sequence: TGTGCCAGCAGCCAAGGGACAGCCCTGAACACTGAAGCTTTCTTT. Residues: CASSQGTALNTEAFF.